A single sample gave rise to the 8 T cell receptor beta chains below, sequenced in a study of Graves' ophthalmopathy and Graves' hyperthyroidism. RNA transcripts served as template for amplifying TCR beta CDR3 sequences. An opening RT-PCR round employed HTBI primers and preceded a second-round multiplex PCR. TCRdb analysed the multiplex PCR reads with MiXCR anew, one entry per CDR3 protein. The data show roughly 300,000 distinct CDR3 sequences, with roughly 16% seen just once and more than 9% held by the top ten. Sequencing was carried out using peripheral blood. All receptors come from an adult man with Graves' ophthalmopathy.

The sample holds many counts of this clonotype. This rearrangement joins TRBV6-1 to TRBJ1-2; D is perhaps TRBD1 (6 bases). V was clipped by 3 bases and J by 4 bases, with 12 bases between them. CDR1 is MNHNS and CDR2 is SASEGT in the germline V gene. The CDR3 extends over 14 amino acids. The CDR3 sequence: CASSDRGSSYGYTF. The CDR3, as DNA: TGTGCCAGCAGTGACAGGGGATCATCCTATGGCTACACCTTC.

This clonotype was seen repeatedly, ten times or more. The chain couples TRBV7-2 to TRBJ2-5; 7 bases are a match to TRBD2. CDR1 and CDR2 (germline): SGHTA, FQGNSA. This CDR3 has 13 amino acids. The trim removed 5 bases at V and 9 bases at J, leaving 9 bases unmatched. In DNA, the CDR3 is TGTGCCAGCAGCCCCTGGGAGGGAGGGGCCCAGTACTTC. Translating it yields CASSPWEGGAQYF.

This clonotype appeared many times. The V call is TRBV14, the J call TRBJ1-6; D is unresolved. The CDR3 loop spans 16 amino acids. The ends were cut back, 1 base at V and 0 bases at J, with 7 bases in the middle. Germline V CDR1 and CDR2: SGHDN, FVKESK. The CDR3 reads CASSQVTSSYNSPLHF. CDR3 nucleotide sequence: TGTGCCAGCAGCCAAGTCACGAGCTCCTATAATTCACCCCTCCACTTT.

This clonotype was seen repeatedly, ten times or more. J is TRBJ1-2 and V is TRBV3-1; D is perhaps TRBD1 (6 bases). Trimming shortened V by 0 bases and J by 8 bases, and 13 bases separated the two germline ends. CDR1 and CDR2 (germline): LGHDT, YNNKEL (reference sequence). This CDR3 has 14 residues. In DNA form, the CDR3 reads TGTGCCAGCAGCCAAGATTACAGGGATGAGGGCTACACCTTC. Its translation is CASSQDYRDEGYTF.

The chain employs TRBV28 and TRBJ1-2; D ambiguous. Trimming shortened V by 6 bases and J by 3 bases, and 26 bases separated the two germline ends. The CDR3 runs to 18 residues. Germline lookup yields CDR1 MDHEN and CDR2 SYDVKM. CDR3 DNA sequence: TGTGCCAGCAGCCTGCTATCCTTCAGAGACCAAACTCACTATGGCTACACCTTC. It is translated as CASSLLSFRDQTHYGYTF.

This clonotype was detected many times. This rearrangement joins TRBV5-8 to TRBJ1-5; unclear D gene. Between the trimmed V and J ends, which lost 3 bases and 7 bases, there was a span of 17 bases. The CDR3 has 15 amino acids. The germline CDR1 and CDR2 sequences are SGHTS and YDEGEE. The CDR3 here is CASSSPAYNEQPQHF. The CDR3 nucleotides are TGTGCCAGCAGCTCCCCGGCTTACAACGAGCAGCCCCAGCATTTT.

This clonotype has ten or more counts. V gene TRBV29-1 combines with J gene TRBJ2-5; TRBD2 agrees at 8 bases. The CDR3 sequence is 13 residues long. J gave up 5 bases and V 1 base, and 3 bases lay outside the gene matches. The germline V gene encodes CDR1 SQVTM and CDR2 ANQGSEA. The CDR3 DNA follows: TGCAGCGTTGAAGCTAGCGGGTCCGAGACCCAGTACTTC. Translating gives CSVEASGSETQYF.

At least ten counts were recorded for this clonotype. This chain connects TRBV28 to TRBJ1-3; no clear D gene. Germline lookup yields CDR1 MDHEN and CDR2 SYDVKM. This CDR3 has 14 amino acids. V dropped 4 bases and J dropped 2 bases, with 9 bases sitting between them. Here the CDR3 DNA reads TGTGCCAGCAGTTCCCCGGGCGCTGGAAACACCATATATTTT. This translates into CASSSPGAGNTIYF. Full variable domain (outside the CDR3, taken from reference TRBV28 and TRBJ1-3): DVKVTQSSRYLVKRTGEKVFLECVQDMDHENMFWYRQDPGLGLRLIYFSYDVKMKEKGDIPEGYSVSREKKERFSLILESASTNQTSMYLCASSSPGAGNTIYFGEGSWLTVV.